Below, 14 T cell receptor beta chains from the same sample are listed, as sequenced in a study of cytomegalovirus exposure and HLA in healthy donors. In the PCR, 60 Vbeta and 13 Jbeta primers were used. The method was immunoSEQ multiplex PCR; TCRdb's version includes in-frame clones alone and lacks a portion of them. The repertoire holds around 150,000 clones, with roughly 82% as singletons. The sequencing sample was made of PBMCs. The receptors derive from a man in his fifties or sixties in good health and CMV-seropositive.

The chain employs TRBV18 and TRBJ1-2; 10 nucleotides line up with TRBD1. CDR3 length equals 15 residues. V was pared by 3 bases and J by 2 bases, with 3 bases of the junction left unmatched. Germline V lookup: CDR1 KGHSH, CDR2 LQKENI. The CDR3 DNA reads TGTGCCAGCTCACCCATGGGACAGGGGAACTATGGCTACACCTTC. Its protein is CASSPMGQGNYGYTF. Full variable domain (rest looked up from reference TRBV18 and TRBJ1-2): NAGVMQNPRHLVRRRGQEARLRCSPMKGHSHVYWYRQLPEEGLKFMVYLQKENIIDESGMPKERFSAEFPKEGPSILRIQQVVRGDSAAYFCASSPMGQGNYGYTFGSGTRLTVV.

V usage is TRBV28 and J usage is TRBJ2-2, with D maybe TRBD2 (5 bases). The CDR3 sequence is 15 residues long. Germline-derived CDR1 and CDR2 are MDHEN and SYDVKM. V lost 6 bases, J lost 3 bases, and 14 bases lay in between. The DNA of the CDR3 is TGTGCCAGCAGCCCCGCCCCCGGGGACACCGGGGAGCTGTTTTTT. Its protein product is CASSPAPGDTGELFF.

This chain links TRBV30 with TRBJ2-3, with 10 bases identical to TRBD2. This CDR3 has 17 residues. Germline V gene data show CDR1 as GTSNPN and CDR2 as SVGIG (reference sequence). Germline trimming cut 0 bases from V and 0 bases from J; bases unmatched to any gene: 6. CDR3 in amino acids: CAWSVRRLAGSTDTQYF. The CDR3 DNA sequence: TGTGCCTGGAGTGTACGAAGACTAGCGGGCAGCACAGATACGCAGTATTTT. Using reference TRBV30 and TRBJ2-3 for the parts outside the CDR3, the full variable domain is SQTIHQWPATLVQPVGSPLSLECTVEGTSNPNLYWYRQAAGRGLQLLFYSVGIGQISSEVPQNLSASRPQDRQFILSSKKLLLSDSGFYLCAWSVRRLAGSTDTQYFGPGTRLTVL.

J is TRBJ2-3 and V is TRBV9; 7 positions agree with TRBD2. Germline lookup yields CDR1 SGDLS and CDR2 YYNGEE. J lost 5 bases, V lost 1 base, and 7 bases had no gene match. The length of the CDR3 is 15 residues. The CDR3 DNA reads TGTGCCAGCAGCGTAAGCGGGGTATTCAAAGATACGCAGTATTTT. Translation: CASSVSGVFKDTQYF.

This chain links TRBV29-1 with TRBJ1-2, with 10 bases matching TRBD1. The CDR3 sequence is 16 residues long. Trimming at V came to 3 bases and at J to 3 bases, leaving 10 bases not matched to a gene. CDR1 SQVTM and CDR2 ANQGSEA come from the germline V gene. The DNA of the CDR3 is TGCAGCGTTGACCAGAGACAGGGGGCGTCGTACTATGGCTACACCTTC. Translated, it gives CSVDQRQGASYYGYTF.

A few counts support this clone. The same CDR3 arises from other DNA sequences in this sample as well. This rearrangement joins TRBV28 to TRBJ2-3; D is perhaps TRBD1 (5 bases). Trimming stripped 5 bases from V and 3 bases from J, with 6 bases between. The CDR3 sequence is 12 residues long. Per germline, CDR1 MDHEN and CDR2 SYDVKM. DNA for the CDR3: TGTGCCAGCAGTCGACAGACAGATACGCAGTATTTT. Translated, it gives CASSRQTDTQYF.

The V gene is TRBV10-3, the J gene TRBJ2-7; D not certain. The CDR3 totals 12 residues. V shed 0 bases and J shed 3 bases, with 3 bases lying between them. Per the germline V gene, CDR1 is ENHRY and CDR2 is SYGVKD. The chain's CDR3 is CAISESYYEQYF. The DNA for the CDR3 is TGTGCCATCAGTGAGTCGTACTACGAGCAGTACTTC.

This chain uses TRBV4-2 with TRBJ2-7, with D possibly TRBD2 on 5 matching bases. The V end was cut by 1 base, the J end by 9 bases, with 19 bases between. The CDR3 runs to 15 residues. The V gene's germline CDR1 is LGHNA and CDR2 YNFKEQ. CDR3: CASSQAAEAPLGQYF. The CDR3 nucleotides read TGTGCCAGCAGCCAAGCTGCGGAGGCCCCTCTCGGGCAGTACTTC.

The V gene is TRBV11-1, the J gene TRBJ2-3; D is ambiguous. This CDR3 is built from 14 residues. Trimming shortened V by 2 bases and J by 1 base, and 7 bases separated the two germline ends. The germline V gene has CDR1 SGHAT and CDR2 FQDESV (reference sequence). Here the CDR3 DNA reads TGTGCCAGCAGCTTACGTACGGGCACAGATACGCAGTATTTT. This gives the protein CASSLRTGTDTQYF.

The chain employs TRBV7-2 and TRBJ1-5, with D possibly TRBD1 on 6 matching bases. The CDR3 runs 15 residues. The germline V gene encodes CDR1 SGHTA and CDR2 FQGNSA. The V gene lost 5 bases and the J gene lost 7 bases, with 18 bases spanning the gap. The CDR3 region has the DNA TGTGCCAGCAGCCTTACCAGGGGCGTGGAGCAGCCCCAGCATTTT. It is translated as CASSLTRGVEQPQHF.

The chain links TRBV28 to TRBJ2-7; D might be TRBD1 (7 bases). The V and J ends lost 2 bases and 7 bases respectively, with 12 bases between them. From germline, CDR1 is MDHEN and CDR2 SYDVKM. The CDR3 sequence is 13 residues long. The CDR3 DNA reads as TGTGCCAGCAGTTTAGGGGGGACAGAAGAGCAGTACTTC. This gives the protein CASSLGGTEEQYF.

The chain couples TRBV19 to TRBJ2-7; D perhaps matches TRBD1 (5 bases). V was clipped by 3 bases and J by 2 bases, with 8 bases between them. CDR1 LNHDA and CDR2 SQIVND come from the germline V gene (reference sequence). The CDR3 consists of 13 residues. The CDR3 DNA reads as TGTGCCAGTAGTATTCCAGGGACCTACGAGCAGTACTTC. It codes for CASSIPGTYEQYF.

The rearrangement links TRBV15 to TRBJ2-7; perhaps TRBD1 as D (6 bases). The CDR3 runs 13 residues. CDR1 and CDR2 (germline): LNHNV, YYDKDF (reference sequence). Trimming removed 5 bases from V and 4 bases from J, with 12 bases in between. In DNA, the CDR3 is TGTGCCACCAGCTTTTCAGGGGCGTACGAGCAGTACTTC. The encoded protein is CATSFSGAYEQYF. The whole variable domain, filled in from reference TRBV15 and TRBJ2-7, reads DAMVIQNPRYQVTQFGKPVTLSCSQTLNHNVMYWYQQKSSQAPKLLFHYYDKDFNNEADTPDNFQSRRPNTSFCFLDIRSPGLGDTAMYLCATSFSGAYEQYFGPGTRLTVT.

The chain recombines TRBV7-2 with TRBJ1-1; possible D gene TRBD1, 5 bases. V was trimmed by 5 bases and J by 0 bases, leaving 13 bases between them. Germline assignment: CDR1 SGHTA and CDR2 FQGNSA. The CDR3 totals 15 residues. Here the CDR3 DNA reads TGTGCCAGCAGCACCTCGGGGGGGATGAACACTGAAGCTTTCTTT. Translation gives CASSTSGGMNTEAFF.